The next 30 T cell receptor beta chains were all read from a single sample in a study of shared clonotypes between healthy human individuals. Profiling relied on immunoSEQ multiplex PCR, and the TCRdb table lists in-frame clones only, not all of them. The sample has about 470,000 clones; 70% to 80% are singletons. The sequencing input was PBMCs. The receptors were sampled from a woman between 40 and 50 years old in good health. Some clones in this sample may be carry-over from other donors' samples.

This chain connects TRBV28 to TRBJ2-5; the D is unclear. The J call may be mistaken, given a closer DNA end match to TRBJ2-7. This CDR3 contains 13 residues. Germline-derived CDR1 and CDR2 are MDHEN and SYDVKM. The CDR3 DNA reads TGTGCCAGCAGTTATCGGGCCCCCTACGAGCAGTACTTC. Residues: CASSYRAPYEQYF.

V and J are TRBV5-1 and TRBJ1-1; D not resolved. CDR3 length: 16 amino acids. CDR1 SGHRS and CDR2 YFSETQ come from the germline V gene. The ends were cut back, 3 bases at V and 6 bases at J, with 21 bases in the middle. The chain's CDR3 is CASSSRPGYAGAEAFF. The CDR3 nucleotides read TGCGCCAGCAGCTCCCGGCCTGGATACGCCGGCGCTGAAGCTTTCTTT.

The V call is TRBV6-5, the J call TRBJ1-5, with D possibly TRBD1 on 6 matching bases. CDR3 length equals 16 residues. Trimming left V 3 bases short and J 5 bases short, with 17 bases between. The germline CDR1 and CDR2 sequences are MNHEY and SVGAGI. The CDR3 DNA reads TGTGCCAGCAGTTATGGGACACCAGGGGTTCATCAGCCCCAGCATTTT. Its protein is CASSYGTPGVHQPQHF.

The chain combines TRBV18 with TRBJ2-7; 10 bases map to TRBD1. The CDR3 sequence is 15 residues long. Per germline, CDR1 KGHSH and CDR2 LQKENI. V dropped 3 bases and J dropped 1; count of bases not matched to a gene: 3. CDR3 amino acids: CASSPGQGFSYEQYF. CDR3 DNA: TGTGCCAGCTCACCGGGACAGGGGTTTTCCTACGAGCAGTACTTC.

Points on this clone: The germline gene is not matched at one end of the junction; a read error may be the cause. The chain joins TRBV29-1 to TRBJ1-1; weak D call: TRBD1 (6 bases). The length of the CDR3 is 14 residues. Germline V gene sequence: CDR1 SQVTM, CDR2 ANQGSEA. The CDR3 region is CSARWTDPNAEAFF. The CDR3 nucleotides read TGCAGCGCCCGATGGACAGACCCGAACGCTGAAGCTTTCTTT.

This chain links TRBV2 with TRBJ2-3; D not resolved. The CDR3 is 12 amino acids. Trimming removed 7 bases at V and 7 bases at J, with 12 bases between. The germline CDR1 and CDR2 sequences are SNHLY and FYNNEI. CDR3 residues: CASTQVIYTQYF. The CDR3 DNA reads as TGTGCCAGCACCCAGGTGATTTATACGCAGTATTTT.

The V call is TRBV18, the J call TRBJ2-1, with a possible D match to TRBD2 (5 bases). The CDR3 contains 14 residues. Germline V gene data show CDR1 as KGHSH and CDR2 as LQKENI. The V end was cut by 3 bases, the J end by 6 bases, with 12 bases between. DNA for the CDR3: TGTGCCAGCTCACCCCGGGATTCTCGCAATGAGCAGTTCTTC. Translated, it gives CASSPRDSRNEQFF.

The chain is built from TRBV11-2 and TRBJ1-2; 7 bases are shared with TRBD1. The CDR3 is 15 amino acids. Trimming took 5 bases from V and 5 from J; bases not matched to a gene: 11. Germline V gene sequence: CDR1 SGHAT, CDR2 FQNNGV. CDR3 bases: TGTGCCAGCAGCAGTCACAGGGGTGGATTTTATGGCTACACCTTC. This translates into CASSSHRGGFYGYTF. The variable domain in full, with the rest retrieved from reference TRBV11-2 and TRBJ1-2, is EAGVAQSPRYKIIEKRQSVAFWCNPISGHATLYWYQQILGQGPKLLIQFQNNGVVDDSQLPKDRFSAERLKGVDSTLKIQPAKLEDSAVYLCASSSHRGGFYGYTFGSGTRLTVV.

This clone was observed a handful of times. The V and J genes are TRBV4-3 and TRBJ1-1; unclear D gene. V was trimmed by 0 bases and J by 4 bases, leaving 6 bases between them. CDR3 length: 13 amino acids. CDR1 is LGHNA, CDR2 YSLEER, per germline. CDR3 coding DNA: TGCGCCAGCAGCCAAGATCTATCCACTGAAGCTTTCTTT. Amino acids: CASSQDLSTEAFF.

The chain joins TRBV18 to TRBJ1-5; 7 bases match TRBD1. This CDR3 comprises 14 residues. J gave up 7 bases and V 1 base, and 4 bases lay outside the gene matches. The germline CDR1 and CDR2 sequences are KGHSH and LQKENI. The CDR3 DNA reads TGTGCCAGCTCACCACGGACAGGTTTGCAGCCCCAGCATTTT. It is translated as CASSPRTGLQPQHF.

The CDR3 here is CASSFPGLTEAFF. CDR3 sequence (DNA): TGTGCCAGCAGTTTTCCGGGATTGACTGAAGCTTTCTTT. The gene calls are TRBV27 and TRBJ1-1; D call uncertain. The CDR3 is 13 residues long. The germline V and J ends were trimmed by 3 bases and 5 bases, with 10 bases remaining between them. Germline assignment: CDR1 MNHEY and CDR2 SMNVEV (reference sequence).

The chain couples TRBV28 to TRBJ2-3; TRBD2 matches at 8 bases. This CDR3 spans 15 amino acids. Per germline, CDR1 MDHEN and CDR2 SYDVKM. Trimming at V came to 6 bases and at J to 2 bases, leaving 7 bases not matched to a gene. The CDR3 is CASSAAGVHTDTQYF. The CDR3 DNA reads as TGTGCCAGCAGCGCAGCGGGAGTGCACACAGATACGCAGTATTTT.

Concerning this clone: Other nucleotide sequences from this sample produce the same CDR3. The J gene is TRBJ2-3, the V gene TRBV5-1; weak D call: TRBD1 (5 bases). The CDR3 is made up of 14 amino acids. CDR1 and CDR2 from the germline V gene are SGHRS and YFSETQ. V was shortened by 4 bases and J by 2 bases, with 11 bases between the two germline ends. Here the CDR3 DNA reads TGCGCCAGCAGCCCCGGACAAAACACAGATACGCAGTATTTT. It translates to CASSPGQNTDTQYF.

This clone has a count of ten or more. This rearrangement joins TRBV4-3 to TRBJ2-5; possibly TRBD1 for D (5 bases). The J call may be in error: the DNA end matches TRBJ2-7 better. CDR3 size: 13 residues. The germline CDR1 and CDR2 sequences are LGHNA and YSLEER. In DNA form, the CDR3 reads TGCGCCAGCAGCCAAGATTGGGGCGTCGAGCAGTACTTC. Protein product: CASSQDWGVEQYF.

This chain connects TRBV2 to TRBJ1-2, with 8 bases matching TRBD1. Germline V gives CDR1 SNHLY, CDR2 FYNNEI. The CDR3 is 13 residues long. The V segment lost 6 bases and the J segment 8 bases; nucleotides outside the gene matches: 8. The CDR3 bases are TGTGCCAGCAGAGGACAGGGAGCAGAGGGCTACACCTTC. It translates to CASRGQGAEGYTF.

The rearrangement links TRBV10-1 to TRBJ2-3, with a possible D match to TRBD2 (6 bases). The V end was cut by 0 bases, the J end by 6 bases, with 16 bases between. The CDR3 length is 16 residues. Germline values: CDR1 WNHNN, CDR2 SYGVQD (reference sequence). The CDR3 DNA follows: TGCGCCAGCAGTGAGTCCGAACTAGCCCCGGGTGATACGCAGTATTTT. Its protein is CASSESELAPGDTQYF.

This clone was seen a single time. The CDR3 DNA reads as TGTGCCAGCAGCTTACGGAGATTAGATACGCAGTATTTT. Its protein is CASSLRRLDTQYF. The gene calls are TRBV13 and TRBJ2-3; D not certain. V lost 2 bases, J lost 5 bases, and 8 bases lay in between. In germline, CDR1 is PRHDT, CDR2 FYEKMQ (reference sequence). The CDR3 is 13 amino acids.

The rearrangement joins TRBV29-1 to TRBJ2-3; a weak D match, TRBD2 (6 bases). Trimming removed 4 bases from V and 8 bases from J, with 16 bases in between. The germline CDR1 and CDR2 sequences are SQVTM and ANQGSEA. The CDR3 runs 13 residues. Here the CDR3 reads CSVGEDPFATQYF. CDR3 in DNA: TGCAGCGTTGGGGAGGACCCATTTGCTACGCAGTATTTT.

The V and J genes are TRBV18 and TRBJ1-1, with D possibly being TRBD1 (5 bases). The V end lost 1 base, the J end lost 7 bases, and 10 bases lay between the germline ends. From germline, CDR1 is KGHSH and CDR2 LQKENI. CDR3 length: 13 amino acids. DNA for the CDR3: TGTGCCAGCTCACCACGGGGGGATCATGAAGCTTTCTTT. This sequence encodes CASSPRGDHEAFF.

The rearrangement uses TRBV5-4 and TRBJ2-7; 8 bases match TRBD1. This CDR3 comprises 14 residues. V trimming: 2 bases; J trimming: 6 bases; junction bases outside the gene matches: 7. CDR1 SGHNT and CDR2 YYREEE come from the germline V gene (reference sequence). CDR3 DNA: TGTGCCAGCAGCTTTGCAGGGGGCGGACGCGAGCAGTACTTC. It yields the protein CASSFAGGGREQYF.

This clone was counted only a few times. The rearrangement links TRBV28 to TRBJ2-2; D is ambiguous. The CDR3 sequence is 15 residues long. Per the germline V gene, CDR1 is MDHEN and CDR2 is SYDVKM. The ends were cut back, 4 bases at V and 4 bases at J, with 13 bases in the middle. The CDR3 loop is CASSSGDLSTGELFF. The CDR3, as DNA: TGTGCCAGCAGTTCAGGAGATCTTTCCACCGGGGAGCTGTTTTTT.

CDR3: CASSFSESTDTQYF. Here the CDR3 DNA reads TGCGCCAGCAGCTTTAGCGAGAGCACAGATACGCAGTATTTT. V is TRBV5-1 and J is TRBJ2-3; possibly TRBD2 for D (5 bases). V lost 2 bases to trimming and J lost 0 bases, with 7 bases between them. Germline values: CDR1 SGHRS, CDR2 YFSETQ. This CDR3 spans 14 amino acids.

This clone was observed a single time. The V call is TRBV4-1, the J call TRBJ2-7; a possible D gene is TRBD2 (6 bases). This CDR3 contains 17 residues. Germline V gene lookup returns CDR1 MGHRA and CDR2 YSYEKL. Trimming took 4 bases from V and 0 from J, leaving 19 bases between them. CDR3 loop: CASSPGPRRGASYEQYF. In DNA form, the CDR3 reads TGCGCCAGCAGCCCCGGCCCCCGGCGGGGCGCCTCCTACGAGCAGTACTTC.

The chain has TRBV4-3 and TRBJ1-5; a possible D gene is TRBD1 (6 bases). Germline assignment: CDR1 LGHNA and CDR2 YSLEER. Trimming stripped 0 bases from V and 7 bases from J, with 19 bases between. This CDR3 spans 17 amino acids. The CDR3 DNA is TGCGCCAGCAGCCAAGATCTACAGGGTGGCGGCGAACAGCCCCAGCATTTT. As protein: CASSQDLQGGGEQPQHF.

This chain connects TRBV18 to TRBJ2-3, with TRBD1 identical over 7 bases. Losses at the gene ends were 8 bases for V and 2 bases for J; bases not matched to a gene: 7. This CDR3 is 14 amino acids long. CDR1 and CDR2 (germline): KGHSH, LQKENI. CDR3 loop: CASNAGTVTDTQYF. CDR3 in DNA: TGTGCCAGCAATGCCGGGACAGTCACAGATACGCAGTATTTT.

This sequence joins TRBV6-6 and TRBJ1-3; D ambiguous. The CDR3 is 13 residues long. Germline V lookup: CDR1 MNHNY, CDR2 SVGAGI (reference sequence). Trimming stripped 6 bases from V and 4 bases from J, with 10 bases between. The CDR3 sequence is CASSQTSGNTIYF. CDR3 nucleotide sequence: TGTGCCAGCAGCCAAACATCCGGAAACACCATATATTTT.

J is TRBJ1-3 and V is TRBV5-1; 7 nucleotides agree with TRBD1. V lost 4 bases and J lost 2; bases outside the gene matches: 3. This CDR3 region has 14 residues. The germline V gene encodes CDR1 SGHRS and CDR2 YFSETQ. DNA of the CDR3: TGCGCCAGCAGCATGACAGGGCCTGGAAACACCATATATTTT. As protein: CASSMTGPGNTIYF.

CDR3 DNA sequence: TGCGCCAGCAGCCAGGGGGGACAGGGGGCAGGTAGCAATCAGCCCCAGCATTTT. Amino acid sequence: CASSQGGQGAGSNQPQHF. The J gene is TRBJ1-5, the V gene TRBV4-1, with 12 bases identical to TRBD1. V lost 3 bases and J lost 0; bases outside the gene matches: 6. CDR3 size: 18 residues. Germline V gene sequence: CDR1 MGHRA, CDR2 YSYEKL.

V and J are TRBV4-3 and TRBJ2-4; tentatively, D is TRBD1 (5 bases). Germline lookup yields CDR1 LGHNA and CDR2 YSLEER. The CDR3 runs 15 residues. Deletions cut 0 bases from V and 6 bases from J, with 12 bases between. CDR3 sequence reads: CASSQEVGQGNIQYF. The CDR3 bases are TGCGCCAGCAGCCAAGAGGTGGGGCAGGGAAACATTCAGTACTTC.

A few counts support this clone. The DNA for the CDR3 is TGCGCCAGCAGTCAATCGCCGATCCAGCTGAACACTGAAGCTTTCTTT. Its protein is CASSQSPIQLNTEAFF. The chain couples TRBV5-1 to TRBJ1-1; D is undetermined. Germline V gene data show CDR1 as SGHRS and CDR2 as YFSETQ. The CDR3 runs to 16 residues. Trimming removed 5 bases from V and 0 bases from J, with 17 bases in between.